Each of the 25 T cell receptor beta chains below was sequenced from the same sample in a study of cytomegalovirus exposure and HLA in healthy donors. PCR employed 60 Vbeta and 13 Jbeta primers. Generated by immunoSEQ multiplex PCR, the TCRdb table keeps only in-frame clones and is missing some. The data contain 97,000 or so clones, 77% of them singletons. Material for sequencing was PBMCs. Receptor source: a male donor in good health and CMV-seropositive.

CDR3 amino acids: CASSLDGTGSTDTQYF. CDR3 nucleotides: TGCGCCAGCAGCTTAGACGGGACAGGGTCGACAGATACGCAGTATTTT. The V gene is TRBV5-1, the J gene TRBJ2-3; TRBD1 aligns across 9 bases. This CDR3 comprises 16 residues. V was pared by 2 bases and J by 3 bases, with 7 bases of the junction left unmatched. CDR1 SGHRS and CDR2 YFSETQ come from the germline V gene.

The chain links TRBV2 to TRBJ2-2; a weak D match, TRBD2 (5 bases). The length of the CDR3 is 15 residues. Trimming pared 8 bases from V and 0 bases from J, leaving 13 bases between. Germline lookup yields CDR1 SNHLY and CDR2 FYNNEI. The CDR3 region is CASSPRASNTGELFF. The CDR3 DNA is TGTGCCAGCTCCCCGAGGGCCTCGAACACCGGGGAGCTGTTTTTT.

The CDR3 DNA reads as TGTGCCAGCAGACCCGACAGGGGGGACTATGGCTACACCTTC. Protein: CASRPDRGDYGYTF. The V and J genes are TRBV6-5 and TRBJ1-2, with 9 nucleotides matching TRBD1. The germline gives CDR1 MNHEY, CDR2 SVGAGI. J was trimmed by 3 bases and V by 6 bases; bases with no gene match: 5. The CDR3 sequence is 14 residues long.

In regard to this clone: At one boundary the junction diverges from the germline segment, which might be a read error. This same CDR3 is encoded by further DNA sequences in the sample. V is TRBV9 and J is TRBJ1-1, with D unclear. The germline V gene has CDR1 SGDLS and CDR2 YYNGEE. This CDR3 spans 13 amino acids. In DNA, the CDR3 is TGTGCCAGCAGCGTAACAGAGAACACCGAAGCTTTCTTT. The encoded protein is CASSVTENTEAFF.

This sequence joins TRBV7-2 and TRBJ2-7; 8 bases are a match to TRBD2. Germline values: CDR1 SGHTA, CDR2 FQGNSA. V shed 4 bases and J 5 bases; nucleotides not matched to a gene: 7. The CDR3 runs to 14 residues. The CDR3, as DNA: TGTGCCAGCAGCTCGGTAGCGGGACGGAACGAGCAGTACTTC. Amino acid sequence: CASSSVAGRNEQYF. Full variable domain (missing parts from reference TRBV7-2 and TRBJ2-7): GAGVSQSPSNKVTEKGKDVELRCDPISGHTALYWYRQSLGQGLEFLIYFQGNSAPDKSGLPSDRFSAERTGGSVSTLTIQRTQQEDSAVYLCASSSVAGRNEQYFGPGTRLTVT.

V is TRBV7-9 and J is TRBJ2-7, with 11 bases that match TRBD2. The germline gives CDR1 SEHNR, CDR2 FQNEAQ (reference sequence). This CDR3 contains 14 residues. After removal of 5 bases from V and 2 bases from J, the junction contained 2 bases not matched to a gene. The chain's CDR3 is CASSPSGRTYEQYF. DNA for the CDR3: TGTGCCAGCAGCCCTAGCGGGAGGACCTACGAGCAGTACTTC.

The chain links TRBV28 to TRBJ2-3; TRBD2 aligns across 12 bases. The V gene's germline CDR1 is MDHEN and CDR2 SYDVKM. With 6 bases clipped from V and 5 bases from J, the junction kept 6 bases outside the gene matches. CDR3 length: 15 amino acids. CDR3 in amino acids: CASSSSGRAEDTQYF. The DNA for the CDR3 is TGTGCCAGCAGCTCTAGCGGGAGGGCCGAAGATACGCAGTATTTT.

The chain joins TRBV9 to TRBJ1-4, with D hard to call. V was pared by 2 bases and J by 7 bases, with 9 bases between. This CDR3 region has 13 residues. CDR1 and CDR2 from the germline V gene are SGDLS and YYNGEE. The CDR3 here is CASSVQAGEKLFF. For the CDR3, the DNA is TGTGCCAGCAGCGTTCAGGCTGGTGAAAAACTGTTTTTT.

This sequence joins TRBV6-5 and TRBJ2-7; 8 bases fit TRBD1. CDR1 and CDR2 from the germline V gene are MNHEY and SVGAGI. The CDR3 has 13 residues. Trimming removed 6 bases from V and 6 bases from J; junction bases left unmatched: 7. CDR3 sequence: CASRTGEAAEQYF. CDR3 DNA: TGTGCCAGCAGGACAGGGGAGGCTGCCGAGCAGTACTTC.

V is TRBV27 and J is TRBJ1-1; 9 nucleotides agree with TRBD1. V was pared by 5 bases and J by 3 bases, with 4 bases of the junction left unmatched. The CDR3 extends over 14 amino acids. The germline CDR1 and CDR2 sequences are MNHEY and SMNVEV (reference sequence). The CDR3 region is CASSGQGSYTEAFF. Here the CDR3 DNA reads TGTGCCAGCAGTGGACAGGGGAGTTACACTGAAGCTTTCTTT.

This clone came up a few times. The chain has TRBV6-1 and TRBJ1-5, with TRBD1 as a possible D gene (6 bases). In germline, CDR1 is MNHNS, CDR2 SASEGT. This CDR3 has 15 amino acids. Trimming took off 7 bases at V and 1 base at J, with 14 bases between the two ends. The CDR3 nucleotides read TGTGCCAGCACTACCGGGGGGCACAGCAATCAGCCCCAGCATTTT. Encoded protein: CASTTGGHSNQPQHF.

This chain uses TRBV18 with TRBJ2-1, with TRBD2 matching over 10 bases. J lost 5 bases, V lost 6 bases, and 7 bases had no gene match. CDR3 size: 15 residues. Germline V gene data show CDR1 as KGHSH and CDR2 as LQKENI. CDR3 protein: CASSPSGLADNEQFF. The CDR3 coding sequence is TGTGCCAGCTCGCCCTCTGGACTAGCGGACAATGAGCAGTTCTTC.

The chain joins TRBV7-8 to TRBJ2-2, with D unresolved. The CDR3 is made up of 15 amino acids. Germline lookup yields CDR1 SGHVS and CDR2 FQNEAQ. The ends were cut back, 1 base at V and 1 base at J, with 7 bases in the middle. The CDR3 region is CASSLVSVNTGELFF. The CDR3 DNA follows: TGTGCCAGCAGCTTAGTGTCTGTGAACACCGGGGAGCTGTTTTTT.

In DNA form, the CDR3 reads TGTGCCAGTAGTATAGATCTGGCTAGCGGGAAAGAGACCCAGTACTTC. The encoded protein is CASSIDLASGKETQYF. This chain connects TRBV19 to TRBJ2-5; 9 bases agree with TRBD2. The CDR3 sequence is 16 residues long. V lost 0 bases to trimming and J lost 3 bases; unmatched junction nucleotides: 5. CDR1 and CDR2 (germline): LNHDA, SQIVND (reference sequence). Supplemented by reference TRBV19 and TRBJ2-5, the full variable domain reads DGGITQSPKYLFRKEGQNVTLSCEQNLNHDAMYWYRQDPGQGLRLIYYSQIVNDFQKGDIAEGYSVSREKKESFPLTVTSAQKNPTAFYLCASSIDLASGKETQYFGPGTRLLVL.

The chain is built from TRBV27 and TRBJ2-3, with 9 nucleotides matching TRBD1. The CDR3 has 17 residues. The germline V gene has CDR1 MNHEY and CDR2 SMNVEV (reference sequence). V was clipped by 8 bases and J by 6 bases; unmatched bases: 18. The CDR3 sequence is CASRETDRGSSGDTQYF. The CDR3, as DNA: TGTGCCAGCCGCGAGACCGACAGGGGGTCATCAGGGGATACGCAGTATTTT.

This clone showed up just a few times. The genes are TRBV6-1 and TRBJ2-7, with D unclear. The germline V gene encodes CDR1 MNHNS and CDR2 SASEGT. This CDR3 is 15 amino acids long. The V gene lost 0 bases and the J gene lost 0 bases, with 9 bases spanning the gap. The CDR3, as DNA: TGTGCCAGCAGTGAAGCACCCGGTAGCTCCTACGAGCAGTACTTC. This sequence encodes CASSEAPGSSYEQYF.

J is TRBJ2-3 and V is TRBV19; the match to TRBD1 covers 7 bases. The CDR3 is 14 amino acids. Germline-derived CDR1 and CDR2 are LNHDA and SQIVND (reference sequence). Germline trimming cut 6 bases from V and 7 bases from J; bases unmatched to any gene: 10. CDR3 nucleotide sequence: TGTGCCAGTAGCATGGGACAGTTCGTAAATACGCAGTATTTT. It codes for CASSMGQFVNTQYF.

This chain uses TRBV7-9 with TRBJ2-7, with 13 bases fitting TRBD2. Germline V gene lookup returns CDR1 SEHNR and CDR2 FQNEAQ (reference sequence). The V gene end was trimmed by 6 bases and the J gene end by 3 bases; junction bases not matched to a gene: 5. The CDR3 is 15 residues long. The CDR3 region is CASSDRLAGGYEQYF. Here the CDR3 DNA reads TGTGCCAGCAGTGATCGACTAGCGGGGGGCTACGAGCAGTACTTC.

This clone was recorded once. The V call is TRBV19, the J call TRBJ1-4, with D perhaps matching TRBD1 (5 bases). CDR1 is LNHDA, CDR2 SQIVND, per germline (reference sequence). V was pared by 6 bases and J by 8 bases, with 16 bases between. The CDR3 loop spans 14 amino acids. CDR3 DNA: TGTGCCAGTAGCTCCGGGACTCGGGAAGAAAAACTGTTTTTT. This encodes CASSSGTREEKLFF.

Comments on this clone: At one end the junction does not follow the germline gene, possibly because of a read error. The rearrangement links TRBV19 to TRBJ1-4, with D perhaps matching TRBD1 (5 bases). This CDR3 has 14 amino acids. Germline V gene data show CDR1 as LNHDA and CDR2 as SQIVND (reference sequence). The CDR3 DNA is TGTGCCAGTACCGCAGGGCCATACAATGGAAAACTGTTTTTT. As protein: CASTAGPYNGKLFF.

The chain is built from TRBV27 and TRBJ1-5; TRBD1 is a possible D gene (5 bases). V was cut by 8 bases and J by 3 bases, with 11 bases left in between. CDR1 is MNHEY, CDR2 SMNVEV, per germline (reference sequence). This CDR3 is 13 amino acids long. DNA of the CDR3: TGTGCCAGCCGGGGGGGACTCAATCAGCCCCAGCATTTT. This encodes CASRGGLNQPQHF.

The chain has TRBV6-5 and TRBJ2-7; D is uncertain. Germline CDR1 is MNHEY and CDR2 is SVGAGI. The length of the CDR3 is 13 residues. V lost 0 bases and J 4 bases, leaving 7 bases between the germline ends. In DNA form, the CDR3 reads TGTGCCAGCAGTTACTCTACCGGTTACGAGCAGTACTTC. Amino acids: CASSYSTGYEQYF.

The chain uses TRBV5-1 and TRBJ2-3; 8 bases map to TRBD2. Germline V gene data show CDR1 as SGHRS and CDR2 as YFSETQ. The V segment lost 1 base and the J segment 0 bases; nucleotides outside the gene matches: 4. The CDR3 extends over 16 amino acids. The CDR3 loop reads CASSLLGTRSTDTQYF. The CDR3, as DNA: TGCGCCAGCAGCTTGTTGGGGACTAGGAGCACAGATACGCAGTATTTT. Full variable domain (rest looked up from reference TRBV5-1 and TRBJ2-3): KAGVTQTPRYLIKTRGQQVTLSCSPISGHRSVSWYQQTPGQGLQFLFEYFSETQRNKGNFPGRFSGRQFSNSRSEMNVSTLELGDSALYLCASSLLGTRSTDTQYFGPGTRLTVL.

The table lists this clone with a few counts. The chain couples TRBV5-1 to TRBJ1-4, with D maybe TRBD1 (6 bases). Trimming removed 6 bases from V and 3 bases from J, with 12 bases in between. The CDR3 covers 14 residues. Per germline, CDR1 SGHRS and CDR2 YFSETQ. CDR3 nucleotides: TGCGCCAGCAAGGAGACAGGCTCTAATGAAAAACTGTTTTTT. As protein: CASKETGSNEKLFF.

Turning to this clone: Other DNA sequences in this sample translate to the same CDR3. CDR3 nucleotides: TGTGCCAGCAGTGAACAGGGCAGCACAGATACGCAGTATTTT. Translating it yields CASSEQGSTDTQYF. J is TRBJ2-3 and V is TRBV2; D is perhaps TRBD1 (5 bases). Germline CDR1 SNHLY, CDR2 FYNNEI. Trimming took off 2 bases at V and 0 bases at J, with 6 bases between the two ends. This CDR3 is 14 amino acids long. The full variable domain, completed using reference TRBV2 and TRBJ2-3, is EPEVTQTPSHQVTQMGQEVILRCVPISNHLYFYWYRQILGQKVEFLVSFYNNEISEKSEIFDDQFSVERPDGSNFTLKIRSTKLEDSAMYFCASSEQGSTDTQYFGPGTRLTVL.